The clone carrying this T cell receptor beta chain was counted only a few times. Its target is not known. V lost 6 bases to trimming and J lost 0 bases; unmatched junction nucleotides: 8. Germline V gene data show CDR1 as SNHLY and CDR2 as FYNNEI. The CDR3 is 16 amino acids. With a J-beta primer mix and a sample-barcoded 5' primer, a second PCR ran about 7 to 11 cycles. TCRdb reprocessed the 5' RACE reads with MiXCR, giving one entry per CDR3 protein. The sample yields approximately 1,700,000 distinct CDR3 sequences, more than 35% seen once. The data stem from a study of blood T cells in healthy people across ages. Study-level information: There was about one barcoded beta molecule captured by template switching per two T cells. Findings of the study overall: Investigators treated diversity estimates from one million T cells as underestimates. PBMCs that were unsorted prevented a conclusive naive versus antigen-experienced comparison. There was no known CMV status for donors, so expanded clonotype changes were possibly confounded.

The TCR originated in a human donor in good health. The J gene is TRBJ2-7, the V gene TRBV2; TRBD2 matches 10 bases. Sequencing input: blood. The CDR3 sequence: CASSGTSDSPSYEQYF. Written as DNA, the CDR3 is TGTGCCAGCAGCGGGACTAGCGATTCCCCCTCCTACGAGCAGTACTTC.